This TCR beta chain was recovered during a study of shared clonotypes between healthy human individuals. Background on the study: Donor ages ranged 18 to 49 years: a couple of women, a few men.

Germline assignment: CDR1 SEHNR and CDR2 FQNEAQ (reference sequence). V lost 1 base to trimming and J lost 5 bases, with 14 bases between them. The CDR3 has 15 amino acids. CD8 cells classed as naive were CD45RO-negative and positively selected for CCR7, excluding terminally differentiated effector memory CD45RA+ cells. Deep-level assay runs were performed. Only in-frame clones appear in the TCRdb table, and some are missing; sequencing was by immunoSEQ multiplex PCR. The sample includes under 2,000,000 clones, about 94% seen only once; the top ten take 1.2%. The clonotype was recovered from a man younger than 35 in good health. The sample comprised naive CD8+ T cells sorted from blood. V usage is TRBV7-9 and J usage is TRBJ2-5; tentative D call: TRBD2 (5 bases). The CDR3 nucleotides read TGTGCCAGCAGCTTAGTGCTTTCGGAGGAGGAGACCCAGTACTTC. Translation gives CASSLVLSEEETQYF.